A selection of T cell receptor beta chains follows, all from one sample in a study of PD-L1 blockade in urothelial cancer. Some clones are missing from TCRdb's copy, which holds only in-frame ones; the method was immunoSEQ multiplex PCR. The sample contains 35,000 to 55,000 clones, around 82% of which appear only once. Sequencing was performed on PBMCs, taken around atezolizumab (anti-PD-L1) treatment. These receptors all stem from a man between 70 and 80 years old with urothelial cancer. Both conserved end residues are part of each CDR3. Fields, in order: CDR3 DNA, CDR3 protein, V gene, D gene, J gene, clone size. The D gene is left open where the match is weak. Some rows mark clone size as missing; the rest say once, few, many or name a class of expanded clone.

TGTGCCACCCTGGGGGGGCGGCCACAACCTAGCGGGAGGTGGGCCGGGGAGCTGTTTTTT | CATLGGRPQPSGRWAGELFF | TRBV7-8 | TRBD2 | TRBJ2-2 | .
TGCGCCAGCAGCACTAATCCGTCCGGGACCGGGGAGCTGTTTTTT | CASSTNPSGTGELFF | TRBV5-1 | . | TRBJ2-2 | .
TGTGCCAGCAGCCAAGAGGGGGGAGACTCTGGAAACACCATATATTTT | CASSQEGGDSGNTIYF | TRBV4-2 | . | TRBJ1-3 | .
TGTGCCAGCTCAGCCGCAGGGGCAACTAATGAAAAACTGTTTTTT | CASSAAGATNEKLFF | TRBV18 | . | TRBJ1-4 | .
TGTGCCAGCAGCGCCCAGGGGTACCAAGAGACCCAGTACTTC | CASSAQGYQETQYF | TRBV9 | . | TRBJ2-5 | .
TGTGCCAGCAGCCCCACGACTAGCCGTTCCTACGAGCAGTACTTC | CASSPTTSRSYEQYF | TRBV7-2 | TRBD2 | TRBJ2-7 | once
TGTGCCAGCAGCTTAGGACAGGGTGAAGCTTTCTTT | CASSLGQGEAFF | TRBV11-2 | TRBD1 | TRBJ1-1 | .
TGTGCCATTCGGACTAGCGGGACTCTGACGGGGGATGAGCAGTTCTTC | CAIRTSGTLTGDEQFF | TRBV28 | TRBD2 | TRBJ2-1 | .
TGTGCCACCAGCAGAGTCCCCGTTTTGGGCCGGGAGACCCAGTACTTC | CATSRVPVLGRETQYF | TRBV15 | . | TRBJ2-5 | .
TGTGCCAGCAGCTCCGGGGGTTTTAACTATGGCTACACCTTC | CASSSGGFNYGYTF | TRBV5-4 | . | TRBJ1-2 | once
TGTGCCAGCAGCCCCCCGGGACTAGCGGTCGACGAGCAGTACTTC | CASSPPGLAVDEQYF | TRBV5-4 | TRBD2 | TRBJ2-7 | .
TGTGCCAGCGCCCAGGGTGGCGAGCAGTTCTTC | CASAQGGEQFF | TRBV27 | . | TRBJ2-1 | .
TGTGCCAGCAATCCCTTTGGAGCTACGAACACTGAAGCTTTCTTT | CASNPFGATNTEAFF | TRBV6-1 | . | TRBJ1-1 | .
TGTGCCAGCAGCTTGAGGCGGGGGGCCTCCTACAATGAGCAGTTCTTC | CASSLRRGASYNEQFF | TRBV13 | TRBD2 | TRBJ2-1 | .
TGTGCCAGCAGCGCCAGACAGGGATGGGGTACCGGGGAGCTGTTTTTT | CASSARQGWGTGELFF | TRBV7-8 | TRBD1 | TRBJ2-2 | .
TGTGCCAGCAGCTTACAGGCGACAGGGGTGGGGGAGACCCAGTACTTC | CASSLQATGVGETQYF | TRBV7-8 | TRBD1 | TRBJ2-5 | once
TGTGCCAGCTCTGGGACAGCCATCCTTGGGTATGGCTACACCTTC | CASSGTAILGYGYTF | TRBV19 | TRBD1 | TRBJ1-2 | many
TGTGCCAGCAGTCGCGGGGGAACTACCGGGGAGCTGTTTTTT | CASSRGGTTGELFF | TRBV6-6 | TRBD2 | TRBJ2-2 | .
TGCGCCAGCAGCTTAAACAGGGCCGAGACTGAAGCTTTCTTT | CASSLNRAETEAFF | TRBV5-1 | . | TRBJ1-1 | .
TGTGCCAGCACCCTAGCTGGGGGGGGCCGGCAGTTCTTC | CASTLAGGGRQFF | TRBV6-6 | . | TRBJ2-1 | .
TGTGCCAGCAGCCCGACAGGGACTAGCGGGGGGTACAATGAGCAGTTCTTC | CASSPTGTSGGYNEQFF | TRBV5-4 | TRBD2 | TRBJ2-1 | .
TGTGCCAGCAGCCCGGAGGGGTCAGGGCAAGAGACCCAGTACTTC | CASSPEGSGQETQYF | TRBV5-4 | . | TRBJ2-5 | few
TGTGCCAGCCGGGGGGGCAGGAACACCGGGGAGCTGTTTTTT | CASRGGRNTGELFF | TRBV2 | TRBD2 | TRBJ2-2 | .
TGTGCCAGCAGCTTAACTAGCTTCTACAATGAGCAGTTCTTC | CASSLTSFYNEQFF | TRBV11-3 | . | TRBJ2-1 | .
TGTGCCACCAAAGGAGACACCATATATTTT | CATKGDTIYF | TRBV6-1 | . | TRBJ1-3 | .
TGTGCCAGCAGCCCGGACGGGGGGCTGAATCAGCCCCAGCATTTT | CASSPDGGLNQPQHF | TRBV2 | . | TRBJ1-5 | .
TGTGCCAGTAGTATAGGCGGTGTCTCTGGGGCCAACGTCCTGACTTTC | CASSIGGVSGANVLTF | TRBV19 | . | TRBJ2-6 | .
TGTGCCAGGCTGGACAGGGTTGGGCGCTCCTACGAGCAGTACTTC | CARLDRVGRSYEQYF | TRBV2 | TRBD1 | TRBJ2-7 | once
TGCGCCCTAGGCGGGGGTCAAGCTTTCTTT | CALGGGQAFF | TRBV5-1 | . | TRBJ1-1 | few
TGTGCCAGCAGTAGAGACGGAAACTACTACGAGCAGTACTTC | CASSRDGNYYEQYF | TRBV6-1 | . | TRBJ2-7 | .
TGTGCCAGCAGCCCTGGACAGTCGAACACTGAAGCTTTCTTT | CASSPGQSNTEAFF | TRBV28 | . | TRBJ1-1 | .
TGCGCCAGCAGCCCTAGACCTACCGGGGAGCTGTTTTTT | CASSPRPTGELFF | TRBV4-1 | . | TRBJ2-2 | .
TGTGCCAGCAGCCTGACAGGGCGTAATCAGCCCCAGCATTTT | CASSLTGRNQPQHF | TRBV6-1 | TRBD1 | TRBJ1-5 | .
TGCAGCGTTGAAAGTGGCAGGGGAGAGACCCAGTACTTC | CSVESGRGETQYF | TRBV29-1 | . | TRBJ2-5 | .
TGTGCCAGCAGCAAATCAAATTACAGGGGGGGCCAGCCCCAGCATTTT | CASSKSNYRGGQPQHF | TRBV7-2 | TRBD1 | TRBJ1-5 | .
TGTGCCAGCAGCTCCCCGGAGGGTCGAGAGCAGTACTTC | CASSSPEGREQYF | TRBV7-9 | . | TRBJ2-7 | .
TGTGCCAGCAGGGTAGGACAGGGCGGTCAGCCCCAGCATTTT | CASRVGQGGQPQHF | TRBV28 | TRBD1 | TRBJ1-5 | .
TGCGCCAGCAGCCAGGACAGGGGACCCTACAATGAGCAGTTCTTC | CASSQDRGPYNEQFF | TRBV4-3 | TRBD1 | TRBJ2-1 | .
TGTGCCAGTGGGGAAGCGGGGGGTTACTATGGCTACACCTTC | CASGEAGGYYGYTF | TRBV2 | . | TRBJ1-2 | .
TGTGCCAGCAGCTTAGCGGGCGGGCAAGAGACCCAGTACTTC | CASSLAGGQETQYF | TRBV7-2 | . | TRBJ2-5 | .
TGTGCCAGCAGCTTGGGGGGTACAGATACGCAGTATTTT | CASSLGGTDTQYF | TRBV7-8 | . | TRBJ2-3 | .
TGTGCCAGCAGTCCGCCGGACAGTTTCTCTAACTATGGCTACACCTTC | CASSPPDSFSNYGYTF | TRBV28 | . | TRBJ1-2 | .
TGTGCCAGCAGCTTTGGGACTAGCGGGAGAGGCGACATTCAGTACTTC | CASSFGTSGRGDIQYF | TRBV5-5 | TRBD2 | TRBJ2-4 | .
TGTGCCAGCACTACAGGGTCGGGGGAGACCCAGTACTTC | CASTTGSGETQYF | TRBV6-1 | . | TRBJ2-5 | .
TGTGCCAGCAGCTTAACGTCGACGGGGTCCGGGGAGCTGTTTTTT | CASSLTSTGSGELFF | TRBV7-3 | . | TRBJ2-2 | .
TGCGCCAGCAGCCAAGGTATAGCGGGCTTGAGCTCCTACGAGCAGTACTTC | CASSQGIAGLSSYEQYF | TRBV4-1 | TRBD2 | TRBJ2-7 | few
TGCGCCAGCAGCCTCAGACAGGGGGTTCAGCCCCAGCATTTT | CASSLRQGVQPQHF | TRBV4-3 | TRBD1 | TRBJ1-5 | .
TGCAGCGTTCAGACTAGTCTCTATGAGCAGTTCTTC | CSVQTSLYEQFF | TRBV29-1 | . | TRBJ2-1 | .
TGTGCCAGTAGTATAGACGTTCGGACAGGAAAGGGGTACACTGAAGCTTTCTTT | CASSIDVRTGKGYTEAFF | TRBV19 | TRBD1 | TRBJ1-1 | .
TGTGCCAGCAGCTTGGGCGGGATGTATGGCTACACCTTC | CASSLGGMYGYTF | TRBV11-2 | . | TRBJ1-2 | .
TGTGCCATCAGTGAAAGTCTAGCGGGAGGAACAGATACGCAGTATTTT | CAISESLAGGTDTQYF | TRBV10-3 | TRBD2 | TRBJ2-3 | .
TGTGCCAGCAGCTTAACGGGGCAGAACACCGGGGAGCTGTTTTTT | CASSLTGQNTGELFF | TRBV7-3 | . | TRBJ2-2 | .
TGTGCCAGCAGCCTCGCGGGCGCGGACACTGAAGCTTTCTTT | CASSLAGADTEAFF | TRBV7-6 | . | TRBJ1-1 | .
TGTGCCTGGACGCGTAGCGGGGTGTCCTACGAGCAGTACTTC | CAWTRSGVSYEQYF | TRBV30 | TRBD2 | TRBJ2-7 | .